The 9 T cell receptor beta chains in this list originate from one sample, sequenced in a study of T cells in Graves' hyperthyroidism and ophthalmopathy. The CDR3 regions of TCR beta were amplified from RNA transcripts. TCR CDR3 regions were first amplified by RT-PCR with HTBI primers. TCRdb reprocessed the multiplex PCR reads via MiXCR and lists one record per CDR3 protein. The data hold around 340,000 distinct CDR3 sequences, with 17% observed a single time. Input material: blood. These receptors all stem from a young woman with Graves' hyperthyroidism that later progressed to Graves' ophthalmopathy.

This clonotype showed up many times. V and J are TRBV28 and TRBJ2-7; 9 bases line up with TRBD1. The V and J ends lost 7 bases and 0 bases, in that order; junction bases with no gene match: 1. CDR1 MDHEN and CDR2 SYDVKM come from the germline V gene. The CDR3 is 13 amino acids. Written as DNA, the CDR3 is TGTGCCAGCACGACAGGGGGCTCCTACGAGCAGTACTTC. Its protein product is CASTTGGSYEQYF.

This clonotype has just a few counts. This rearrangement joins TRBV20-1 to TRBJ1-1; a weak D match, TRBD1 (5 bases). The V end lost 1 base, the J end lost 4 bases, and 13 bases lay between the germline ends. Germline lookup yields CDR1 DFQATT and CDR2 SNEGSKA (reference sequence). The CDR3 extends over 14 amino acids. CDR3 nucleotides: TGCAGTGCTAGAGTCCGGAACGGGGGCACTGAAGCTTTCTTT. Protein: CSARVRNGGTEAFF.

This clonotype came up many times. The CDR3 DNA is TGTGCCAGCAATGACCCCACTACGAGCAATGAGCAGTTCTTC. Its protein is CASNDPTTSNEQFF. The chain has TRBV6-1 and TRBJ2-1; no clear D gene. V was pared by 7 bases and J by 6 bases, with 16 bases between. The V gene's germline CDR1 is MNHNS and CDR2 SASEGT. CDR3 length equals 14 residues.

This clonotype has at least ten counts. The V call is TRBV2, the J call TRBJ1-5; perhaps TRBD1 as D (5 bases). The V gene lost 7 bases and the J gene lost 3 bases, with 16 bases spanning the gap. In germline, CDR1 is SNHLY, CDR2 FYNNEI. This CDR3 spans 15 amino acids. CDR3 coding DNA: TGTGCCAGCAAGCCTGACGGGGACTTCAATCAGCCCCAGCATTTT. Amino acids: CASKPDGDFNQPQHF. Variable domain in full (rest from reference TRBV2 and TRBJ1-5): EPEVTQTPSHQVTQMGQEVILRCVPISNHLYFYWYRQILGQKVEFLVSFYNNEISEKSEIFDDQFSVERPDGSNFTLKIRSTKLEDSAMYFCASKPDGDFNQPQHFGDGTRLSIL.

This clonotype was seen a handful of times. The chain joins TRBV10-3 to TRBJ2-2; weak D call: TRBD1 (5 bases). V was trimmed by 6 bases and J by 2 bases, leaving 19 bases between them. Germline V gives CDR1 ENHRY, CDR2 SYGVKD. The CDR3 consists of 17 residues. CDR3: CAISESRTQGNTGELFF. CDR3 DNA: TGTGCCATCAGCGAATCCCGGACACAAGGAAACACCGGGGAGCTGTTTTTT.

At least ten counts were recorded for this clonotype. The chain recombines TRBV3-1 with TRBJ1-2; D unclear. Germline CDR1 reads LGHDT; CDR2 reads YNNKEL (reference sequence). Trimming stripped 4 bases from V and 0 bases from J, with 12 bases between. This CDR3 has 15 residues. The CDR3 coding sequence is TGTGCCAGCAGCCCGTGGGATCACTCTAACTATGGCTACACCTTC. Amino acid sequence: CASSPWDHSNYGYTF.

This clonotype was observed at least ten times. J is TRBJ2-2 and V is TRBV25-1, with 8 positions matching TRBD2. Germline V CDR1 and CDR2: MGHDK, SYGVNS. The CDR3 is made up of 16 amino acids. J lost 6 bases, V lost 7 bases, and 13 bases had no gene match. The CDR3 nucleotides read TGTGCCAGCACCCCCCGGGAGGGCCCCCGACCCGGGGAGCTGTTTTTT. It translates to CASTPREGPRPGELFF.

In its sample, this clonotype was seen many times. J is TRBJ2-5 and V is TRBV6-1; D is unresolved. V gave up 10 bases and J gave up 5 bases, with 17 bases separating them. The CDR3 totals 13 residues. Germline CDR1 and CDR2: MNHNS and SASEGT. The DNA for the CDR3 is TGTGCCACTCTCCCCTCTGAAGGGGAGACCCAGTACTTC. This sequence encodes CATLPSEGETQYF.

The chain carries TRBV5-1 and TRBJ1-1, with TRBD1 matching over 8 bases. V shed 0 bases and J 4 bases; nucleotides not matched to a gene: 5. CDR3 size: 15 residues. Germline V gene sequence: CDR1 SGHRS, CDR2 YFSETQ. CDR3 coding DNA: TGCGCCAGCAGCTTGGCAATTACAGGGGGCACTGAAGCTTTCTTT. Translating it yields CASSLAITGGTEAFF.